This TCR beta chain stems from a study of T cell responses to AZD1222 COVID-19 vaccine. Findings and caveats of the study: Following two doses of AZD1222, Spike-specific TCR breadth and depth rose.

Deletions cut 4 bases from V and 8 bases from J, with 9 bases between. CDR1 and CDR2 (germline): LGHDT, YNNKEL (reference sequence). The CDR3 consists of 12 residues. This table comes from immunoSEQ multiplex PCR, and its TCRdb copy is limited to in-frame clones, with some not included. This sample has some 100,000 clones, with 80% to 90% found just once. As concerns this clone: Its antigen is unknown.

The rearrangement links TRBV3-1 (or the pseudogene TRBV3-2) to TRBJ2-1, with a possible D match to TRBD1 (5 bases). The source was peripheral blood, collected 28 days after the second AZD1222 dose. The sequence was collected from an adult who received the AZD1222 COVID-19 vaccine. The CDR3 DNA follows: TGTGCCAGCAGCCCTACGACAGATGAGCAGTTCTTC. It is translated as CASSPTTDEQFF.